This T cell receptor (beta chain) was captured in a study (dated 2022 in TCRdb). The research as a whole found: Further investigation, including longitudinal sampling and assessment of a control group, is stated by the authors to be required.

For TCR beta sequencing, genomic DNA was taken from unsorted PBMCs, and those PBMCs had been isolated from peripheral blood. Comment on this clone: Its antigen remains unidentified. No much larger clone is present one base from it, and per-base qualities are unavailable.

Survey-level sequencing on the immunoSEQ platform was used to profile TCR beta chain repertoires. From the authors' description of their analysis: Repertoire diversity was measured with the inverse Simpson index, and CDR3 amino acid length spectratypes and V-J pairing frequencies were compared. Clonotypes specific to SARS-CoV-2, CMV, influenza A and EBV were annotated by matching TCR beta CDR3 sequences against VDJdb. What TCRdb holds here is the immuneACCESS table cut down to in-frame rearrangements. Part of the clones is not present; checked against another copy, under half of the missing clones reflect an unresolved V gene, and the others are unexplained. V and J calls and clone size come straight from that table; D and trimming were deduced from the DNA. For this sample the table gives under 65,000 clones, of which 80% to 95% were detected only once. The leading ten clones occupy about 10% of the sample.

CDR1 ENHRY and CDR2 SYGVKD were looked up in the germline V gene. The V end loses 0 bases and the J end loses 5 bases, and a stretch of 23 bases separates them. The CDR3 runs 20 residues from the cysteine to the phenylalanine. Kept here is only the CDR3 DNA, which spans 60 bases and is read in frame from base 1. The chain is encoded by TRBV10-3 joined to TRBJ1-6, with no confidently assigned D gene. This sequence was found in a man aged 40-50 years with rheumatoid arthritis. The material sequenced was PBMCs. The encoded CDR3 is CAISESSGVTATKDNSPLHF. DNA sequence: TGTGCCATCAGTGAGTCCTCGGGAGTAACAGCTACGAAGGATAATTCACCCCTCCACTTT.